This T cell receptor (beta chain) came from a study of blood T cell repertoires in COVID-19 (TCRdb year 2020). About the investigation overall: Samples from collaborators originated in the United States, Italy and Spain and spanned both the acute and convalescent phases of COVID-19. The prospective study material was composed of cDNA or gDNA derived from T cells, B-cell-depleted T cells, or PBMCs. Deeply sampled blood TCRbeta repertoires from subjects exposed to, actively infected with, or recovered from COVID-19 were included in the dataset. The repertoires were released in a freely available public database intended as a resource for research on the immune response to SARS-CoV-2. Samples were obtained from the ongoing ImmuneRACE study (first 160 participants) and from about 1,300 subjects provided by 6 global collaborators. Sample metadata almost always included a de-identified subject ID, COVID-19 status, age in years and sex. Where available, HLA class I and class II types were taken from metadata supplied by the sample provider and were not determined by assay-based typing. Points the paper makes about the study in general: The amount of clinical and demographic metadata varied by source and participant and was provided uncurated.

Each collaborating institution followed its own protocols to collect whole blood in K2EDTA tubes. Collaborator samples were shipped for TCRbeta analysis as frozen whole blood, isolated PBMCs, or DNA extracted from either sample type. From V the trimming removes 1 base and from J it removes 4 bases, while the gene matches leave 3 bases of the junction unaccounted for. Per the germline V gene (reference sequence), LNHNV is the CDR1 and YYDKDF is the CDR2. Measured from the cysteine to the phenylalanine, the CDR3 is 14 residues long. The read is trimmed to its CDR3 DNA, 42 bases read in frame from base 1. This clone was counted once. Its antigen is unknown. No base quality values were provided; no much bigger clone lies one nucleotide off. TCRbeta CDR3 regions were amplified from genomic DNA by means of the immunoSEQ Assay, a bias-controlled multiplex PCR. As for how the authors treated the data: Within the assay, amplification of reference gene primers was used to estimate how many nucleated cells each sample contained. To quantify the absolute abundance of each unique TCRbeta CDR3 rearrangement, sequence reads were collapsed and filtered. For each sample, productive Simpson clonality was calculated by taking the square root of Simpson's diversity index across productive rearrangements. The source is immuneACCESS, and TCRdb retained only in-frame sequences with V and J called. Part of the clones is not carried over; for the studies checked, unresolved V genes explain less than half of this, and the remainder is unexplained. V and J calls and clone size are given by that table; D and trimming were obtained from the DNA. The sample has some 200,000 clones on record, 80% to 95% of them singletons. The top ten constitute 0.5% to 0.65% of the sample.

This receptor was obtained from a man aged 50-60 years with acute or convalescent COVID-19. The chain was built from TRBV15 and TRBJ2-7, with 8 central nucleotides matching TRBD1. The sequenced sample was peripheral blood. Read as DNA, the sequence is TGTGCCACCAGCAGAGGGACAGGGAATTACGAGCAGTACTTC. Its product reads: CATSRGTGNYEQYF.